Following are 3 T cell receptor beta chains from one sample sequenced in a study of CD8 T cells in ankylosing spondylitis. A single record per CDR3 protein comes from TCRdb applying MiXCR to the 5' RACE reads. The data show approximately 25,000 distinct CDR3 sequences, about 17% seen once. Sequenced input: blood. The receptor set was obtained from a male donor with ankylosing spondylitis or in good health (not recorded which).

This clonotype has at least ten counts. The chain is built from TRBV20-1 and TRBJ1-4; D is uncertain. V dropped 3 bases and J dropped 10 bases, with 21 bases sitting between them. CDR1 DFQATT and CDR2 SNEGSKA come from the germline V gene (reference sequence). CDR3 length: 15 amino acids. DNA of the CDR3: TGCAGTGCTAGTCAAACCGGGATCGAGGGCGGAAAACTGTTTTTT. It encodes CSASQTGIEGGKLFF.

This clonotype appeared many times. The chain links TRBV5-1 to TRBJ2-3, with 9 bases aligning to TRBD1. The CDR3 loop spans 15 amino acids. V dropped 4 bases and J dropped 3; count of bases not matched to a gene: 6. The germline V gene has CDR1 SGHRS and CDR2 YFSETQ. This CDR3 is CASSPGQGWTDTQYF. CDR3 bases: TGCGCCAGCAGCCCGGGACAGGGCTGGACAGATACGCAGTATTTT.

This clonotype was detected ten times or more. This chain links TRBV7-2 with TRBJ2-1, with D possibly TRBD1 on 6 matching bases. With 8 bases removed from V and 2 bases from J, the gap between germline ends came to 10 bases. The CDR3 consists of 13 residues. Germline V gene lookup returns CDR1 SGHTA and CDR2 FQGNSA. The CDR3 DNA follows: TGTGCCAGCCAAGGGGGTCCCTACAATGAGCAGTTCTTC. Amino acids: CASQGGPYNEQFF.